Sequencing of this T cell receptor (beta chain) was carried out in a study of regulatory T cells in long-lasting Graves disease. Germline loops: CDR1 MNHEY, CDR2 SVGAGI. CDR3 size: 15 residues. Trimming took 2 bases from V and 3 from J, leaving 13 bases between them. Building the TCR beta libraries relied on iRepertoire HTBI primers, and CDR3 regions underwent Arm-PCR. TCRdb independently ran MiXCR on the multiplex PCR reads; one entry per CDR3 protein. The profile shows approximately 400,000 distinct CDR3 sequences, more than 13% of them singletons. Documented time point: newly diagnosed GD, antithyroid drugs for less than 3 months. PBMC RNA served as the TCR library source. This clonotype has at least ten counts. The same data also went into a second study, on T cells in Graves' hyperthyroidism and ophthalmopathy.

This TCR was recovered from a woman in her 30s with Graves disease. J is TRBJ2-5 and V is TRBV6-5, with D possibly TRBD1 on 6 matching bases. The specimen comprised peripheral blood mononuclear cells (PBMCs), sampled at new diagnosis, from a patient treated with antithyroid drugs. CDR3 nucleotide sequence: TGTGCCAGCAGTTACAAAAGGGGGAAGAAAGAGACCCAGTACTTC. Its protein product is CASSYKRGKKETQYF.